These 13 T cell receptor beta chains originate from one sample sequenced in a study of PD-1 blockade in classical Hodgkin lymphoma. Clones were sequenced by immunoSEQ multiplex PCR, and TCRdb holds only the in-frame ones, with some missing. The sample lists approximately 89,000 clones, 65% to 85% occurring once. Brentuximab vedotin exposure varied, and every patient relapsed after autologous stem cell transplantation. The sample here was peripheral blood mononuclear cells (PBMCs), taken at baseline. The source is a human donor with classical Hodgkin lymphoma.

The V and J genes are TRBV4-3 and TRBJ2-7; 11 nucleotides match TRBD2. Germline V CDR1 and CDR2: LGHNA, YSLEER. J gave up 4 bases and V 1 base, and 6 bases lay outside the gene matches. The CDR3 contains 16 residues. The CDR3 DNA is TGCGCCAGCAGCCAAGGCCCGGGACTAGCGGAGTACGAGCAGTACTTC. It codes for CASSQGPGLAEYEQYF.

The CDR3 nucleotides read TGTGCCAGCAGCTTAGATGGGGGCAACCTACCAAGGGATGGCTACACCTTC. This translates into CASSLDGGNLPRDGYTF. V is TRBV7-9 and J is TRBJ1-2; possibly TRBD1 for D (6 bases). CDR1 is SEHNR, CDR2 FQNEAQ, per germline (reference sequence). V dropped 1 base and J dropped 6 bases, with 21 bases sitting between them. The CDR3 has 17 residues.

This clone has just a few counts. The chain combines TRBV10-3 with TRBJ1-2, with D unclear. V was shortened by 5 bases and J by 4 bases, with 8 bases between the two germline ends. This CDR3 is 12 amino acids long. Germline V gene data show CDR1 as ENHRY and CDR2 as SYGVKD. The CDR3 DNA is TGTGCCATCAGTACAGACACCTATGGCTACACCTTC. Translation gives CAISTDTYGYTF.

By sample share, this clone is medium-sized. The V call is TRBV7-9, the J call TRBJ2-6, with TRBD1 as a possible D gene (5 bases). Looked up from germline, CDR1 is SEHNR and CDR2 is FQNEAQ (reference sequence). The V end lost 1 base, the J end lost 0 bases, and 7 bases lay between the germline ends. The CDR3 length is 16 residues. CDR3 loop: CASSLVRGSGANVLTF. In DNA, the CDR3 is TGTGCCAGCAGCTTAGTAAGGGGCTCTGGGGCCAACGTCCTGACTTTC.

The V gene is TRBV28, the J gene TRBJ1-1; a possible D gene is TRBD1 (6 bases). Trimming took off 8 bases at V and 4 bases at J, with 20 bases between the two ends. The V gene's germline CDR1 is MDHEN and CDR2 SYDVKM. This CDR3 is built from 15 residues. The CDR3 coding sequence is TGTGCCAGCCTCAGTTTTGAGGGAGGGGGCACTGAAGCTTTCTTT. Translating gives CASLSFEGGGTEAFF.

The chain links TRBV27 to TRBJ2-7, with D perhaps TRBD2 (5 bases). V was pared by 4 bases and J by 0 bases, with 22 bases between. This CDR3 comprises 18 residues. CDR1 and CDR2 (germline): MNHEY, SMNVEV (reference sequence). CDR3 bases: TGTGCCAGCAGTTCCTCGACCGGGGATACCTGGGCCTCCTACGAGCAGTACTTC. It codes for CASSSSTGDTWASYEQYF.

The sample holds one count of this clone. The chain has TRBV9 and TRBJ2-5, with D unclear. The V and J ends lost 0 bases and 5 bases respectively, with 14 bases between them. Germline V gene lookup returns CDR1 SGDLS and CDR2 YYNGEE. The CDR3 spans 15 residues. The CDR3 reads CASSVGTLSIETQYF. CDR3 DNA: TGTGCCAGCAGCGTAGGTACCCTTAGCATCGAGACCCAGTACTTC.

V usage is TRBV5-1 and J usage is TRBJ2-3, with 13 bases matching TRBD2. This CDR3 contains 16 residues. The trim removed 4 bases at V and 1 base at J, leaving 3 bases unmatched. Germline CDR1 SGHRS, CDR2 YFSETQ. The CDR3 DNA is TGCGCCAGCAGCCCTGGACTAGCGGGAGGCACAGATACGCAGTATTTT. This codes for CASSPGLAGGTDTQYF.

V usage is TRBV6-5 and J usage is TRBJ2-2; D is possibly TRBD1 or TRBD2 (5 bases each). CDR3 length equals 14 residues. V shed 6 bases and J shed 4 bases, with 12 bases lying between them. Germline assignment: CDR1 MNHEY and CDR2 SVGAGI. The CDR3 loop reads CASSRTRGTGELFF. In nucleotides, the CDR3 is TGTGCCAGCAGCCGAACTAGGGGCACCGGGGAGCTGTTTTTT.

The CDR3 here is CASSEQGPDTQYF. The CDR3 nucleotides read TGTGCCAGCAGCGAGCAGGGGCCAGATACGCAGTATTTT. The chain has TRBV9 and TRBJ2-3; D is perhaps TRBD1 (6 bases). The CDR3 sequence is 13 residues long. Germline values: CDR1 SGDLS, CDR2 YYNGEE. Between the trimmed V and J ends, which lost 3 bases and 4 bases, there was a span of 9 bases.

The CDR3 DNA is TGTGCCAGCAGCTTAGGTGGACAGGGCGGGACCCAGTACTTC. This translates into CASSLGGQGGTQYF. This chain uses TRBV7-2 with TRBJ2-5; 8 nucleotides line up with TRBD1. Germline CDR1 and CDR2: SGHTA and FQGNSA. This CDR3 contains 14 residues. With V trimmed by 1 base and J by 7 bases, 5 bases remained unmatched.

This clone has only one observation. J is TRBJ1-1 and V is TRBV10-3; D unresolved. This CDR3 has 13 residues. V gave up 7 bases and J gave up 2 bases, with 11 bases separating them. Per the germline V gene, CDR1 is ENHRY and CDR2 is SYGVKD. Here the CDR3 reads CAITWTPNTEAFF. The CDR3 nucleotides read TGTGCCATCACCTGGACTCCTAACACTGAAGCTTTCTTT.

The chain couples TRBV2 to TRBJ2-7; tentatively, D is TRBD1 (6 bases). The V end lost 7 bases, the J end lost 3 bases, and 13 bases lay between the germline ends. This CDR3 region has 13 residues. CDR1 is SNHLY, CDR2 FYNNEI, per germline. The CDR3: CASTQGMFYEQYF. The CDR3 bases are TGTGCCAGCACCCAGGGGATGTTCTACGAGCAGTACTTC.